What follows are 27 T cell receptor beta chains derived from one specimen sequenced in a study of T cells in Graves' hyperthyroidism and ophthalmopathy. Authors of the study amplified TCR beta CDR3 regions from RNA transcripts. HTBI primers were the set used in a first-round RT-PCR of the TCR CDR3. Each CDR3 protein gets one entry after TCRdb re-called the multiplex PCR reads with MiXCR. The repertoire holds about 640,000 distinct CDR3 sequences, with around 21% as singletons. Sample: blood. The receptors were gathered from a man aged 30 to 39 with Graves' ophthalmopathy.

This clonotype has just a few counts. CDR3: CASSLTSPLLYEQYF. The CDR3 DNA follows: TGTGCCAGCAGTTTAACCTCCCCCCTACTCTACGAGCAGTACTTC. The J gene is TRBJ2-7, the V gene TRBV12-3 or TRBV12-4; D is undetermined. The CDR3 is 15 residues long. The ends were cut back, 2 bases at V and 3 bases at J, with 14 bases in the middle.

This sequence joins TRBV7-6 and TRBJ2-3; a possible D gene is TRBD2 (5 bases). Trimming shortened V by 2 bases and J by 0 bases, and 15 bases separated the two germline ends. The CDR3 is 17 amino acids. Germline lookup yields CDR1 SGHVS and CDR2 FNYEAQ. CDR3 nucleotides: TGTGCCAGCAGCTTACCGTCGGGCGGGTCTAGCACAGATACGCAGTATTTT. It specifies CASSLPSGGSSTDTQYF.

This clonotype was seen only once. This chain uses TRBV7-2 with TRBJ2-7; no definite D call. This CDR3 comprises 14 residues. Between the trimmed V and J ends, which lost 5 bases and 3 bases, there was a span of 14 bases. Germline CDR1 SGHTA, CDR2 FQGNSA. The CDR3 protein is CASSERTGLYEQYF. The CDR3 bases are TGTGCCAGCAGCGAACGGACGGGCCTCTACGAGCAGTACTTC.

This clonotype was recorded many times. V gene TRBV11-1 combines with J gene TRBJ2-1, with 7 bases fitting TRBD2. The ends lost 0 bases at V and 1 base at J; junction bases unmatched: 3. This CDR3 contains 16 residues. Looked up from germline, CDR1 is SGHAT and CDR2 is FQDESV (reference sequence). The CDR3 DNA follows: TGTGCCAGCAGCTTAGCTAGCGGGCGATCCTACAATGAGCAGTTCTTC. Translation gives CASSLASGRSYNEQFF. The whole variable domain, remainder taken from reference TRBV11-1 and TRBJ2-1, is EAEVAQSPRYKITEKSQAVAFWCDPISGHATLYWYRQILGQGPELLVQFQDESVVDDSQLPKDRFSAERLKGVDSTLKIQPAELGDSAMYLCASSLASGRSYNEQFFGPGTRLTVL.

This chain joins TRBV12-3 or TRBV12-4 and TRBJ2-2; TRBD2 matches 13 bases. V lost 6 bases, J lost 0 bases, and 7 bases stayed unmatched. The CDR3 spans 18 residues. The CDR3 reads CASSATSGRAPNTGELFF. CDR3 bases: TGTGCCAGCAGCGCAACTAGCGGGAGGGCTCCGAACACCGGGGAGCTGTTTTTT.

The chain uses TRBV2 and TRBJ2-1; D ambiguous. Trimming took off 4 bases at V and 9 bases at J, with 4 bases between the two ends. The CDR3 sequence is 10 residues long. Germline values: CDR1 SNHLY, CDR2 FYNNEI. The CDR3 is CASSGFEQFF. The CDR3 nucleotides are TGTGCCAGCAGTGGTTTTGAGCAGTTCTTC.

This clonotype was counted between two and nine times. The J gene is TRBJ1-5, the V gene TRBV3-1, with D uncertain. The CDR3 is 14 residues long. Germline V gene lookup returns CDR1 LGHDT and CDR2 YNNKEL (reference sequence). V was trimmed by 4 bases and J by 7 bases, leaving 14 bases between them. CDR3 sequence (DNA): TGTGCCAGCAGCCGAGATTTGGCGGGGCAGCCCCAGCATTTT. It is translated as CASSRDLAGQPQHF. Using reference TRBV3-1 and TRBJ1-5 for the parts outside the CDR3, the full variable domain is DTAVSQTPKYLVTQMGNDKSIKCEQNLGHDTMYWYKQDSKKFLKIMFSYNNKELIINETVPNRFSPKSPDKAHLNLHINSLELGDSAVYFCASSRDLAGQPQHFGDGTRLSIL.

This clonotype has a count of ten or more. The chain employs TRBV11-2 and TRBJ1-1, with D possibly being TRBD1 (5 bases). With 5 bases removed from V and 3 bases from J, the gap between germline ends came to 16 bases. Germline V CDR1 and CDR2: SGHAT, FQNNGV. This CDR3 spans 15 amino acids. CDR3 DNA sequence: TGTGCCAGCAGCCCTCTGGGAGGGGCCTACACTGAAGCTTTCTTT. Amino acids: CASSPLGGAYTEAFF.

The chain carries TRBV28 and TRBJ2-7; possibly TRBD1 for D (5 bases). The CDR3 length is 14 residues. Germline V gene data show CDR1 as MDHEN and CDR2 as SYDVKM. V was trimmed by 9 bases and J by 1 base, leaving 16 bases between them. In DNA form, the CDR3 reads TGTGCCAGTTACCCCGGGTCAGGGTCCTACGAGCAGTACTTC. Residues: CASYPGSGSYEQYF.

This clonotype was seen repeatedly, ten times or more. The chain combines TRBV28 with TRBJ1-5; D is unclear. The V and J ends lost 5 bases and 6 bases respectively, with 14 bases between them. The CDR3 runs to 14 residues. CDR1 MDHEN and CDR2 SYDVKM come from the germline V gene. CDR3 sequence reads: CASSLPGVGQPQHF. The CDR3 nucleotides read TGTGCCAGCAGTCTTCCGGGAGTCGGTCAGCCCCAGCATTTT.

The V gene is TRBV6-5, the J gene TRBJ2-7; D possibly matches TRBD1 or TRBD2 (5 bases each). Between the trimmed V and J ends, which lost 4 bases and 3 bases, there was a span of 16 bases. Germline V gene data show CDR1 as MNHEY and CDR2 as SVGAGI. This CDR3 spans 15 amino acids. CDR3 sequence reads: CASSLGDPGYYEQYF. The CDR3 nucleotides are TGTGCCAGCAGTTTAGGGGACCCAGGCTACTACGAGCAGTACTTC.

This clonotype was observed many times. This sequence joins TRBV13 and TRBJ2-5; 11 positions agree with TRBD2. Per the germline V gene, CDR1 is PRHDT and CDR2 is FYEKMQ (reference sequence). The CDR3 contains 17 residues. J gave up 0 bases and V 1 base, and 4 bases lay outside the gene matches. As DNA, the CDR3 is TGTGCCAGCAGCTTAGTGTCTAGCGGGAGGTACCAAGAGACCCAGTACTTC. It specifies CASSLVSSGRYQETQYF.

The chain links TRBV19 to TRBJ2-2, with D maybe TRBD2 (6 bases). The CDR3 loop spans 14 amino acids. V gave up 10 bases and J gave up 3 bases, with 15 bases separating them. From germline, CDR1 is LNHDA and CDR2 SQIVND (reference sequence). In nucleotides, the CDR3 is TGTGCCACCCGGTGGGGGGTTGACACCGGGGAGCTGTTTTTT. This sequence encodes CATRWGVDTGELFF. The variable domain in full, completed from reference TRBV19 and TRBJ2-2, reads DGGITQSPKYLFRKEGQNVTLSCEQNLNHDAMYWYRQDPGQGLRLIYYSQIVNDFQKGDIAEGYSVSREKKESFPLTVTSAQKNPTAFYLCATRWGVDTGELFFGEGSRLTVL.

This clonotype was seen at least ten times. The rearrangement uses TRBV2 and TRBJ2-7; D is uncertain. The CDR3 spans 14 residues. V lost 1 base and J lost 3, with 10 bases in between. The germline CDR1 and CDR2 sequences are SNHLY and FYNNEI. The CDR3 reads CASSEVNSFYEQYF. Here the CDR3 DNA reads TGTGCCAGCAGTGAAGTTAATAGTTTCTACGAGCAGTACTTC.

The V call is TRBV7-3, the J call TRBJ2-2, with 7 nucleotides matching TRBD1. V was pared by 5 bases and J by 8 bases, with 8 bases of the junction left unmatched. The germline CDR1 and CDR2 sequences are SGHTA and FQGTGA. The CDR3 runs 14 residues. The CDR3 is CASSVGQDAGELFF. The CDR3, as DNA: TGTGCCAGCAGCGTCGGACAGGATGCGGGGGAGCTGTTTTTT. Variable domain in full (rest from reference TRBV7-3 and TRBJ2-2): GAGVSQTPSNKVTEKGKYVELRCDPISGHTALYWYRQSLGQGPEFLIYFQGTGAADDSGLPNDRFFAVRPEGSVSTLKIQRTERGDSAVYLCASSVGQDAGELFFGEGSRLTVL.

The gene calls are TRBV6-1 and TRBJ2-1, with 10 bases fitting TRBD2. Looked up from germline, CDR1 is MNHNS and CDR2 is SASEGT. V trimming: 6 bases; J trimming: 10 bases; junction bases outside the gene matches: 15. The CDR3 totals 16 residues. The CDR3 DNA follows: TGTGCCAGCAGAAAAGACCGGGAAGGGGGACTAGCGGAGCAGTTCTTC. Protein product: CASRKDREGGLAEQFF.

The table lists this clonotype with a few counts. This chain connects TRBV7-2 to TRBJ2-3; 10 bases are a match to TRBD2. The germline CDR1 and CDR2 sequences are SGHTA and FQGNSA. Losses at the gene ends were 1 base for V and 2 bases for J; bases not matched to a gene: 3. The CDR3 loop spans 16 amino acids. Here the CDR3 reads CASSLETSGLTDTQYF. CDR3 bases: TGTGCCAGCAGCTTAGAGACTAGCGGGCTCACAGATACGCAGTATTTT.

This chain uses TRBV28 with TRBJ2-5, with 9 bases matching TRBD2. Germline values: CDR1 MDHEN, CDR2 SYDVKM. Trimming removed 3 bases from V and 4 bases from J; junction bases left unmatched: 9. This CDR3 contains 16 residues. The CDR3 DNA follows: TGTGCCAGCAGTTTTCAAATGGCGGGAGGGAGAGAGACCCAGTACTTC. Amino acids: CASSFQMAGGRETQYF.

In DNA, the CDR3 is TGCGCCAGCAGCCAAGATGGATTGGCAGGGACAAGAGGAGATACGCAGTATTTT. As protein: CASSQDGLAGTRGDTQYF. This chain connects TRBV4-1 to TRBJ2-3, with D perhaps matching TRBD1 (6 bases). Between the trimmed V and J ends, which lost 0 bases and 5 bases, there was a span of 21 bases. The CDR3 spans 18 residues. Germline CDR1 MGHRA, CDR2 YSYEKL.

This clonotype has only one observation. A much bigger clone sits one base away, suggesting this may be a read error. J is TRBJ2-1 and V is TRBV6-2 or TRBV6-3; D unresolved. Per germline, CDR1 MNHEY and CDR2 SVGEGT. V lost 4 bases, J lost 5 bases, and 12 bases lay in between. The CDR3 is 14 residues long. CDR3 protein: CASSSLTPHNEQFF. Here the CDR3 DNA reads TGTGCCAGCAGTTCTCTGACACCCCACAATGAGCAGTTCTTC.

This clonotype has a handful of counts. The chain employs TRBV4-3 and TRBJ1-5; 7 bases align to TRBD1. CDR1 and CDR2 from the germline V gene are LGHNA and YSLEER. V lost 0 bases to trimming and J lost 4 bases; unmatched junction nucleotides: 3. The CDR3 covers 15 residues. CDR3 in DNA: TGCGCCAGCAGCCAAGATAGGGGGCCGAATCAGCCCCAGCATTTT. Translated: CASSQDRGPNQPQHF.

The rearrangement links TRBV6-5 to TRBJ2-7; TRBD2 matches at 7 bases. Germline trimming cut 0 bases from V and 2 bases from J; bases unmatched to any gene: 4. Per the germline V gene, CDR1 is MNHEY and CDR2 is SVGAGI. The CDR3 loop spans 15 amino acids. The CDR3 loop reads CASSYSIGGTYEQYF. CDR3 bases: TGTGCCAGCAGTTACTCGATCGGGGGGACCTACGAGCAGTACTTC.

V usage is TRBV28 and J usage is TRBJ2-1, with 11 bases that match TRBD2. Germline assignment: CDR1 MDHEN and CDR2 SYDVKM. CDR3 length equals 14 residues. J gave up 6 bases and V 5 bases, and 3 bases lay outside the gene matches. The chain's CDR3 is CASSMTSGINEQFF. The DNA of the CDR3 is TGTGCCAGCAGTATGACTAGCGGGATCAATGAGCAGTTCTTC.

This clonotype showed up just a few times. V is TRBV18 and J is TRBJ2-7, with TRBD2 matching over 15 bases. The CDR3 contains 18 residues. After removal of 3 bases from V and 2 bases from J, the junction contained 8 bases not matched to a gene. Germline CDR1 and CDR2: KGHSH and LQKENI. CDR3 sequence (DNA): TGTGCCAGCTCACCCGGAACGGGACTAGCGGGAGGACCCTACGAGCAGTACTTC. It translates to CASSPGTGLAGGPYEQYF.

The chain couples TRBV20-1 to TRBJ2-5; D remains unclear. Per germline, CDR1 DFQATT and CDR2 SNEGSKA (reference sequence). The CDR3 is 15 residues long. Trimming removed 3 bases at V and 2 bases at J, with 16 bases between. The CDR3 coding sequence is TGCAGTGCTAGGTCAGGACGGGCGGCACAAGAGACCCAGTACTTC. This sequence encodes CSARSGRAAQETQYF.

This clonotype has at least ten counts. The chain links TRBV27 to TRBJ2-7, with D possibly TRBD1 on 5 matching bases. This CDR3 has 14 amino acids. In germline, CDR1 is MNHEY, CDR2 SMNVEV (reference sequence). V was clipped by 5 bases and J by 3 bases, with 14 bases between them. CDR3 sequence (DNA): TGTGCCAGCAGTCCCCAGACAGATGACTACGAGCAGTACTTC. This translates into CASSPQTDDYEQYF.

This sequence joins TRBV10-1 and TRBJ2-2; D is unclear. V lost 8 bases and J 1 base, leaving 11 bases between the germline ends. Per germline, CDR1 WNHNN and CDR2 SYGVQD (reference sequence). This CDR3 is built from 14 residues. Here the CDR3 DNA reads TGCGCCAGCCAAAAAATCAGGAACACCGGGGAGCTGTTTTTT. Its protein is CASQKIRNTGELFF.